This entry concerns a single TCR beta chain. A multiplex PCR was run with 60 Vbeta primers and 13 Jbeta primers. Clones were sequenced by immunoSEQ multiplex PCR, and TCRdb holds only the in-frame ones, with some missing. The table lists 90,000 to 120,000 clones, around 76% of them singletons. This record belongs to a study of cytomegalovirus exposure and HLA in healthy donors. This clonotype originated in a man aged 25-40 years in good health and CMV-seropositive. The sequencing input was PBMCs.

The CDR3 nucleotides read TGCGCCAGCAGCGCCGGGACAGGAGATAATTCACCCCTCCACTTT. Translated, it gives CASSAGTGDNSPLHF. The gene calls are TRBV5-1 and TRBJ1-6, with TRBD1 matching over 8 bases. CDR3 length: 15 residues. The germline V gene encodes CDR1 SGHRS and CDR2 YFSETQ. J gave up 5 bases and V 4 bases, and 5 bases lay outside the gene matches.